The 17 T cell receptor beta chains in this list originate from one sample, sequenced in a study of T cell responses to AZD1222 COVID-19 vaccine. Here immunoSEQ multiplex PCR was the method, and the copy in TCRdb shows in-frame clones only, minus some. This table holds 150,000 to 200,000 clones, more than 75% found once. The source was peripheral blood, collected 28 days after the second AZD1222 dose. The receptors come from an adult who received the AZD1222 COVID-19 vaccine.

The rearrangement uses TRBV28 and TRBJ2-1; D possibly corresponds to TRBD1 (6 bases). This CDR3 is 13 amino acids long. V dropped 4 bases and J dropped 7 bases, with 11 bases sitting between them. CDR1 and CDR2 from the germline V gene are MDHEN and SYDVKM. The DNA for the CDR3 is TGTGCCAGCAGTTCTGGACAGCTTAATGAGCAGTTCTTC. It codes for CASSSGQLNEQFF.

V usage is TRBV7-2 and J usage is TRBJ1-1, with no clear D. Trimming pared 5 bases from V and 2 bases from J, leaving 12 bases between. This CDR3 spans 14 amino acids. CDR1 is SGHTA and CDR2 is FQGNSA in the germline V gene. CDR3 sequence reads: CASSPVARNTEAFF. In DNA, the CDR3 is TGTGCCAGCAGCCCAGTCGCTCGAAACACTGAAGCTTTCTTT. The complete variable domain, with remaining parts taken from reference TRBV7-2 and TRBJ1-1, reads GAGVSQSPSNKVTEKGKDVELRCDPISGHTALYWYRQSLGQGLEFLIYFQGNSAPDKSGLPSDRFSAERTGGSVSTLTIQRTQQEDSAVYLCASSPVARNTEAFFGQGTRLTVV.

The CDR3 sequence is CAGSLNTGELFF. CDR3 nucleotides: TGTGCCGGTTCTCTGAACACCGGGGAGCTGTTTTTT. The gene calls are TRBV28 and TRBJ2-2; D ambiguous. Per germline, CDR1 MDHEN and CDR2 SYDVKM. The length of the CDR3 is 12 residues. V gave up 11 bases and J gave up 1 base, with 8 bases separating them. Looking up the rest from reference TRBV28 and TRBJ2-2 gives the full variable domain: DVKVTQSSRYLVKRTGEKVFLECVQDMDHENMFWYRQDPGLGLRLIYFSYDVKMKEKGDIPEGYSVSREKKERFSLILESASTNQTSMYLCAGSLNTGELFFGEGSRLTVL.

This clone was seen a single time. The rearrangement uses TRBV11-2 and TRBJ2-7; the D gene could be TRBD1 or TRBD2 (5 bases each). This CDR3 has 13 amino acids. V gave up 1 base and J gave up 5 bases, with 9 bases separating them. CDR1 and CDR2 from the germline V gene are SGHAT and FQNNGV. As DNA, the CDR3 is TGTGCCAGCAGCTTAGGGGGGAAGGACGAGCAGTACTTC. It codes for CASSLGGKDEQYF.

V usage is TRBV24-1 and J usage is TRBJ1-1; D gene uncertain. Per germline, CDR1 KGHDR and CDR2 SFDVKD. The CDR3 runs to 15 residues. V lost 4 bases to trimming and J lost 6 bases, with 17 bases between them. This chain's CDR3 is CATSDPRLGSAEAFF. The CDR3 nucleotides are TGTGCCACCAGTGACCCCCGCCTGGGAAGCGCTGAAGCTTTCTTT.

This clone was counted once. V and J are TRBV9 and TRBJ2-7; no reliable D call. V was shortened by 0 bases and J by 0 bases, with 7 bases between the two germline ends. The CDR3 length is 14 residues. CDR1 SGDLS and CDR2 YYNGEE come from the germline V gene. CDR3 amino acids: CASSVEVSSYEQYF. Here the CDR3 DNA reads TGTGCCAGCAGCGTAGAGGTGAGCTCCTACGAGCAGTACTTC.

The chain carries TRBV2 and TRBJ1-2; D is undetermined. The germline V gene encodes CDR1 SNHLY and CDR2 FYNNEI. This CDR3 spans 12 amino acids. Trimming took 4 bases from V and 7 from J, leaving 10 bases between them. DNA of the CDR3: TGTGCCAGCAGTGGTTTCGGTGGTGGCTACACCTTC. This encodes CASSGFGGGYTF.

The V and J genes are TRBV19 and TRBJ1-5, with D maybe TRBD1 (5 bases). Trimming removed 7 bases at V and 9 bases at J, with 19 bases between. The CDR3 loop spans 14 amino acids. Germline CDR1 reads LNHDA; CDR2 reads SQIVND (reference sequence). In nucleotides, the CDR3 is TGTGCCAGTATACTTGGGGGTTCTACGGGGCCCCAGCATTTT. It specifies CASILGGSTGPQHF.

DNA of the CDR3: TGTGCCAGCAGCTTGGGTTTTGACAGAGTCACAGATACGCAGTATTTT. This gives the protein CASSLGFDRVTDTQYF. The chain is built from TRBV5-8 and TRBJ2-3; TRBD1 might be the D (5 bases). Trimming shortened V by 0 bases and J by 2 bases, and 13 bases separated the two germline ends. Germline V gene lookup returns CDR1 SGHTS and CDR2 YDEGEE. The CDR3 is 16 residues long.

This chain connects TRBV7-8 to TRBJ2-1; 14 bases fit TRBD2. The CDR3 runs 19 residues. Germline V gene lookup returns CDR1 SGHVS and CDR2 FQNEAQ. J was trimmed by 7 bases and V by 0 bases; bases with no gene match: 11. CDR3 sequence: CASSLATTSGRAGRNEQFF. CDR3 sequence (DNA): TGTGCCAGCAGCTTAGCCACGACTAGCGGGAGGGCCGGGAGGAATGAGCAGTTCTTC.

The chain uses TRBV24-1 and TRBJ2-1, with D tentatively TRBD2 (7 bases). Trimming stripped 0 bases from V and 1 base from J, with 9 bases between. Germline V gives CDR1 KGHDR, CDR2 SFDVKD. The CDR3 has 16 residues. CDR3 bases: TGTGCCACCAGTGATTTGGGGGGGGCGTCCTACAATGAGCAGTTCTTC. Encoded protein: CATSDLGGASYNEQFF.

The chain has TRBV30 and TRBJ2-7; 9 bases match TRBD2. The CDR3 length is 16 residues. Unmatched junction bases numbered 9, after V lost 1 base and J lost 2 bases. Germline CDR1 GTSNPN, CDR2 SVGIG (reference sequence). The CDR3 DNA follows: TGTGCCTGGAGTGCCTTACGGACTAGCGTTCCCTACGAGCAGTACTTC. This codes for CAWSALRTSVPYEQYF.

V usage is TRBV5-4 and J usage is TRBJ2-3, with a tentative D call TRBD1 (5 bases). The CDR3 is 16 residues long. The germline V and J ends were trimmed by 6 bases and 2 bases, with 19 bases remaining between them. CDR1 and CDR2 (germline): SGHNT, YYREEE (reference sequence). CDR3 coding DNA: TGTGCCAGCACCCTGGGGCTTTTGGGGTACACAGATACGCAGTATTTT. Translated, it gives CASTLGLLGYTDTQYF.

This chain's CDR3 is CASSQRLAVSYEQYF. The CDR3 DNA is TGTGCCAGCAGCCAAAGACTAGCGGTAAGCTACGAGCAGTACTTC. The chain joins TRBV4-2 to TRBJ2-7, with 9 bases that match TRBD2. This CDR3 region has 15 residues. The trim removed 2 bases at V and 3 bases at J, leaving 5 bases unmatched. Germline values: CDR1 LGHNA, CDR2 YNFKEQ.

V usage is TRBV5-4 and J usage is TRBJ2-1, with 9 nucleotides matching TRBD1. The ends lost 3 bases at V and 8 bases at J; junction bases unmatched: 9. This CDR3 spans 15 amino acids. From germline, CDR1 is SGHNT and CDR2 YYREEE (reference sequence). The CDR3 nucleotides are TGTGCCAGCAGCTCCCCGGGACAGGGCGACCATGAGCAGTTCTTC. Its translation is CASSSPGQGDHEQFF.

The chain employs TRBV7-8 and TRBJ1-1; 7 bases fit TRBD1. The CDR3 has 14 amino acids. Germline lookup yields CDR1 SGHVS and CDR2 FQNEAQ. V shed 5 bases and J 1 base; nucleotides not matched to a gene: 4. CDR3 sequence (DNA): TGTGCCAGCAGCCACCGGGACAGGAACACTGAAGCTTTCTTT. As protein: CASSHRDRNTEAFF.

The V call is TRBV7-2, the J call TRBJ2-7; 11 bases align to TRBD2. The germline V gene encodes CDR1 SGHTA and CDR2 FQGNSA. Trimming removed 1 base from V and 5 bases from J; junction bases left unmatched: 7. The CDR3 has 16 amino acids. The CDR3 region is CASSLVRTSGFNEQYF. The CDR3 DNA is TGTGCCAGCAGCTTAGTACGGACTAGCGGGTTCAACGAGCAGTACTTC.